Following are 26 T cell receptor beta chains from one sample sequenced in a study of OX40 agonist ivuxolimab in advanced cancers. The repertoire was sequenced with immunoSEQ multiplex PCR; TCRdb's copy has only in-frame clones and lacks some. The repertoire consists of some 74,000 clones, with 91% occurring once and the leading ten covering around 6.9%. The source material was CD4+ or CD8+ T cells sorted from blood, sampled in a trial of the OX40 agonist ivuxolimab. These receptors were taken from an adult with an advanced solid tumor such as melanoma, head and neck, liver or kidney cancer.

The rearrangement uses TRBV7-8 and TRBJ2-5; D could derive from TRBD1 or TRBD2 (7 bases each). CDR1 and CDR2 from the germline V gene are SGHVS and FQNEAQ. V lost 5 bases to trimming and J lost 5 bases, with 15 bases between them. The CDR3 is 14 residues long. CDR3 DNA sequence: TGTGCCAGCAGCCAGGGGGGGGTTTTGGAGACCCAGTACTTC. It translates to CASSQGGVLETQYF.

The V call is TRBV27, the J call TRBJ2-7, with 10 bases aligning to TRBD2. J gave up 4 bases and V 4 bases, and 13 bases lay outside the gene matches. Germline CDR1 reads MNHEY; CDR2 reads SMNVEV (reference sequence). This CDR3 comprises 17 residues. The CDR3 region is CASSSPRGSGRLYEQYF. The CDR3 region has the DNA TGTGCCAGCAGTTCTCCGCGGGGTAGCGGGAGGTTGTACGAGCAGTACTTC.

The genes are TRBV2 and TRBJ1-1, with D possibly matching TRBD1 (5 bases). V lost 2 bases and J lost 1, with 11 bases in between. CDR3 length equals 15 residues. Germline assignment: CDR1 SNHLY and CDR2 FYNNEI. CDR3 nucleotide sequence: TGTGCCAGCAGTGAATCGGGGCTGGGGAACACTGAAGCTTTCTTT. Translation gives CASSESGLGNTEAFF.

A single count supports this clone. The CDR3 bases are TGTGCCTGGACACCGGGACAGGTGGGCGAGCAGTACTTC. This gives the protein CAWTPGQVGEQYF. This rearrangement joins TRBV30 to TRBJ2-7; 8 bases are a match to TRBD1. The V gene's germline CDR1 is GTSNPN and CDR2 SVGIG (reference sequence). The trim removed 4 bases at V and 6 bases at J, leaving 8 bases unmatched. CDR3 size: 13 residues.

This sequence joins TRBV7-6 and TRBJ2-1, with 9 positions matching TRBD2. Germline CDR1 is SGHVS and CDR2 is FNYEAQ. V dropped 1 base and J dropped 7; count of bases not matched to a gene: 11. The CDR3 has 17 amino acids. CDR3 sequence: CASSLEAGGRAVNEQFF. DNA for the CDR3: TGTGCCAGCAGCTTAGAGGCTGGCGGGAGGGCTGTAAATGAGCAGTTCTTC.

This clone was picked up one time. The gene calls are TRBV6-6 and TRBJ2-2; D not resolved. The CDR3 runs 14 residues. Per the germline V gene, CDR1 is MNHNY and CDR2 is SVGAGI (reference sequence). Trimming cost V 6 bases and J 4 bases, with 12 bases left between them. The CDR3 DNA sequence: TGTGCCAGCAGATCCCAGACGGTCACCGGGGAGCTGTTTTTT. Encoded protein: CASRSQTVTGELFF.

The CDR3 loop is CASSRGTSGSRFRDNEQFF. The CDR3 coding sequence is TGCGCCAGCAGCCGAGGGACTAGCGGGAGTCGGTTCAGGGACAATGAGCAGTTCTTC. The chain combines TRBV5-1 with TRBJ2-1; 14 bases are a match to TRBD2. This CDR3 region has 19 residues. Germline CDR1 is SGHRS and CDR2 is YFSETQ. V shed 4 bases and J 5 bases; nucleotides not matched to a gene: 14.

CDR3 sequence: CASSLTGELFF. CDR3 in DNA: TGTGCCAGCAGCCTCACCGGGGAGCTGTTTTTT. The J gene is TRBJ2-2, the V gene TRBV11-1; D unclear. Trimming cost V 5 bases and J 4 bases, with 2 bases left between them. CDR3 length: 11 residues. Germline V lookup: CDR1 SGHAT, CDR2 FQDESV (reference sequence).

The chain combines TRBV15 with TRBJ2-7, with 7 bases aligning to TRBD1. Germline V gives CDR1 LNHNV, CDR2 YYDKDF (reference sequence). The CDR3 contains 15 residues. Unmatched junction bases numbered 8, after V lost 2 bases and J lost 4 bases. CDR3 sequence (DNA): TGTGCCACCAGCAGACAAGACAGGGATCGGTACGAGCAGTACTTC. Translation: CATSRQDRDRYEQYF.

The V call is TRBV19, the J call TRBJ1-1, with 12 bases fitting TRBD1. The J segment lost 0 bases and the V segment lost 4 bases, leaving 18 bases of the junction unmatched. The germline V gene encodes CDR1 LNHDA and CDR2 SQIVND (reference sequence). The CDR3 length is 21 residues. The CDR3 loop reads CASSTNLPGQGAGGMNTEAFF. The CDR3 DNA follows: TGTGCCAGTAGTACAAACTTACCGGGACAGGGGGCTGGAGGTATGAACACTGAAGCTTTCTTT.

CDR3 region: CASSIRTGPYEQYF. The CDR3 DNA sequence: TGTGCCAGTAGTATTCGTACTGGACCCTACGAGCAGTACTTC. This chain connects TRBV19 to TRBJ2-7, with D unclear. Germline CDR1 LNHDA, CDR2 SQIVND (reference sequence). V shed 3 bases and J shed 2 bases, with 11 bases lying between them. This CDR3 is built from 14 residues.

The chain combines TRBV2 with TRBJ2-2, with 10 bases aligning to TRBD2. CDR1 is SNHLY and CDR2 is FYNNEI in the germline V gene. J gave up 3 bases and V 5 bases, and 3 bases lay outside the gene matches. This CDR3 is 15 amino acids long. The CDR3 nucleotides are TGTGCCAGCAGTAGACTAGCGGGTCACACCGGGGAGCTGTTTTTT. It yields the protein CASSRLAGHTGELFF.

The chain couples TRBV5-6 to TRBJ2-1; TRBD1 is a possible D gene (5 bases). With 4 bases removed from V and 2 bases from J, the gap between germline ends came to 19 bases. Germline CDR1 is SGHDT and CDR2 is YYEEEE. This CDR3 spans 17 amino acids. CDR3 amino acids: CASSPDVGRPTYNEQFF. DNA of the CDR3: TGTGCCAGCAGCCCAGATGTGGGGCGCCCCACCTACAATGAGCAGTTCTTC.

V and J are TRBV7-2 and TRBJ2-1; 7 bases agree with TRBD2. CDR1 and CDR2 (germline): SGHTA, FQGNSA. The CDR3 consists of 18 residues. The V gene end was trimmed by 3 bases and the J gene end by 0 bases; junction bases not matched to a gene: 11. The CDR3 DNA reads TGTGCCAGCAGCTTTGAAAGGCGGGAGTGGAGCTCCTACAATGAGCAGTTCTTC. It is translated as CASSFERREWSSYNEQFF.

The chain couples TRBV27 to TRBJ2-3; 8 bases fit TRBD2. The CDR3 runs 16 residues. Looked up from germline, CDR1 is MNHEY and CDR2 is SMNVEV (reference sequence). J lost 3 bases, V lost 6 bases, and 11 bases had no gene match. CDR3 bases: TGTGCCAGCAGCCCACCCGGCGGGAGGCGGACAGATACGCAGTATTTT. As protein: CASSPPGGRRTDTQYF.

The V and J genes are TRBV10-3 and TRBJ2-7; 7 bases are shared with TRBD2. With 2 bases clipped from V and 3 bases from J, the junction kept 4 bases outside the gene matches. Germline CDR1 reads ENHRY; CDR2 reads SYGVKD. The CDR3 is 14 amino acids. The CDR3 nucleotides are TGTGCCATCAGTGAGAGGGGAGGGATCTACGAGCAGTACTTC. Translation gives CAISERGGIYEQYF.

The chain has TRBV23-1 and TRBJ2-4; D is possibly TRBD1 or TRBD2 (5 bases each). TRBV23-1 is designated an ORF whose function remains uncertain. V shed 8 bases and J shed 3 bases, with 11 bases lying between them. There are 13 residues in the CDR3. The CDR3 is CASVPGLKNIQYF. Written as DNA, the CDR3 is TGCGCCAGCGTCCCGGGGCTCAAAAACATTCAGTACTTC.

This clone was counted a few times. The chain's CDR3 is CASRRAEANEKLFF. The CDR3 DNA sequence: TGTGCCAGCAGGCGGGCGGAGGCTAATGAAAAACTGTTTTTT. The chain couples TRBV6-1 to TRBJ1-4, with no clear D. The length of the CDR3 is 14 residues. The V gene's germline CDR1 is MNHNS and CDR2 SASEGT. With 6 bases removed from V and 3 bases from J, the gap between germline ends came to 11 bases.

The chain uses TRBV4-1 and TRBJ1-2; a possible D gene is TRBD1 (6 bases). V gave up 0 bases and J gave up 7 bases, with 18 bases separating them. The germline gives CDR1 MGHRA, CDR2 YSYEKL. The CDR3 runs 16 residues. In DNA, the CDR3 is TGCGCCAGCAGCCAAGACTCGGGACAACCGGTTGTTGGCTACACCTTC. This codes for CASSQDSGQPVVGYTF.

Only one count was recorded for this clone. This sequence joins TRBV20-1 and TRBJ2-3, with D unresolved. Looked up from germline, CDR1 is DFQATT and CDR2 is SNEGSKA (reference sequence). Deletions cut 6 bases from V and 6 bases from J, with 7 bases between. The CDR3 totals 10 residues. Here the CDR3 DNA reads TGCAGTGCCAATCGGGATACGCAGTATTTT. Encoded protein: CSANRDTQYF.

The V call is TRBV18, the J call TRBJ2-1; TRBD2 agrees at 8 bases. CDR1 is KGHSH, CDR2 LQKENI, per germline. V dropped 3 bases and J dropped 5; count of bases not matched to a gene: 6. The CDR3 is 15 amino acids. The CDR3 here is CASSPRREDNNEQFF. As DNA, the CDR3 is TGTGCCAGCTCACCGAGGCGGGAGGACAACAATGAGCAGTTCTTC.

This rearrangement joins TRBV27 to TRBJ2-5; 14 nucleotides line up with TRBD2. V trimming: 4 bases; J trimming: 7 bases; junction bases outside the gene matches: 2. The germline V gene has CDR1 MNHEY and CDR2 SMNVEV (reference sequence). The CDR3 length is 14 residues. CDR3: CASSSGLAGGTQYF. DNA of the CDR3: TGTGCCAGCAGTTCAGGACTAGCGGGAGGGACCCAGTACTTC.

The genes are TRBV7-8 and TRBJ1-2; D ambiguous. Germline-derived CDR1 and CDR2 are SGHVS and FQNEAQ. The ends were cut back, 4 bases at V and 8 bases at J, with 8 bases in the middle. The CDR3 contains 11 residues. The CDR3: CASSSMAGYTF. CDR3 nucleotide sequence: TGTGCCAGCAGCTCTATGGCGGGCTACACCTTC.

This chain connects TRBV7-2 to TRBJ2-1; unclear D gene. Germline CDR1 SGHTA, CDR2 FQGNSA. The CDR3 length is 14 residues. Trimming shortened V by 8 bases and J by 0 bases, and 11 bases separated the two germline ends. In DNA, the CDR3 is TGTGCCAGCGGCGGTGGGAACTCCTACAATGAGCAGTTCTTC. It specifies CASGGGNSYNEQFF.

The chain is built from TRBV18 and TRBJ1-6; D is unresolved. Germline CDR1 and CDR2: KGHSH and LQKENI. The V end was cut by 2 bases, the J end by 9 bases, with 14 bases between. The CDR3 loop spans 15 amino acids. CDR3 protein: CASSPDHLRGSPLHF. The CDR3 DNA sequence: TGTGCCAGCTCACCAGACCACCTTAGAGGTTCACCCCTCCACTTT.

The chain employs TRBV5-1 and TRBJ1-3; perhaps TRBD1 as D (6 bases). V lost 4 bases to trimming and J lost 3 bases, with 11 bases between them. Germline assignment: CDR1 SGHRS and CDR2 YFSETQ. CDR3 length: 14 amino acids. The CDR3 nucleotides are TGCGCCAGCAGCCCCCGGACAGATGGAAACACCATATATTTT. This encodes CASSPRTDGNTIYF.